One sample yielded the 10 T cell receptor beta chains listed below, sequenced in a study of T cell changes during pregnancy in multiple sclerosis. Sequencing was performed with immunoSEQ multiplex PCR; in TCRdb, only in-frame clones are kept and a portion is missing. The sample shows fewer than 90,000 clones, less than 95% of them seen only once. The source was peripheral blood, collected in the second trimester of pregnancy. The receptors come from a female donor with multiple sclerosis, enrolled in a pregnancy study.

This chain joins TRBV19 and TRBJ1-4; D remains unclear. CDR1 and CDR2 (germline): LNHDA, SQIVND (reference sequence). The V end was cut by 5 bases, the J end by 5 bases, with 15 bases between. CDR3 length equals 15 residues. CDR3 sequence (DNA): TGTGCCAGTAGTCCTTGGACTAATGACAATGAAAAACTGTTTTTT. Translated: CASSPWTNDNEKLFF.

The chain couples TRBV7-9 to TRBJ2-7; unclear D gene. In germline, CDR1 is SEHNR, CDR2 FQNEAQ (reference sequence). The V gene lost 2 bases and the J gene lost 2 bases, with 10 bases spanning the gap. The CDR3 length is 14 residues. Written as DNA, the CDR3 is TGTGCCAGCAGCTTATTGGGCACCACCTACGAGCAGTACTTC. Amino acid sequence: CASSLLGTTYEQYF.

The J gene is TRBJ2-7, the V gene TRBV7-9; no clear D gene. V was shortened by 5 bases and J by 4 bases, with 9 bases between the two germline ends. In germline, CDR1 is SEHNR, CDR2 FQNEAQ (reference sequence). This CDR3 has 12 residues. The DNA of the CDR3 is TGTGCCAGCAGCGCCGATCGGTACGAGCAGTACTTC. It encodes CASSADRYEQYF.

The chain recombines TRBV9 with TRBJ2-3, with D unclear. The CDR3 extends over 14 amino acids. Germline loops: CDR1 SGDLS, CDR2 YYNGEE. V was trimmed by 0 bases and J by 2 bases, leaving 7 bases between them. The CDR3: CASSVDYHTDTQYF. The CDR3 region has the DNA TGTGCCAGCAGCGTAGACTACCACACAGATACGCAGTATTTT.

This chain links TRBV27 with TRBJ1-2; a weak D match, TRBD1 (6 bases). V dropped 3 bases and J dropped 3 bases, with 11 bases sitting between them. Per the germline V gene, CDR1 is MNHEY and CDR2 is SMNVEV (reference sequence). CDR3 size: 14 residues. The CDR3 DNA reads as TGTGCCAGCAGTTTTAGAGGGGGATACTATGGCTACACCTTC. This sequence encodes CASSFRGGYYGYTF.

The genes are TRBV10-3 and TRBJ2-4; 9 bases line up with TRBD2. The CDR3 is 16 residues long. V shed 0 bases and J 1 base; nucleotides not matched to a gene: 1. Germline V gives CDR1 ENHRY, CDR2 SYGVKD. This CDR3 reads CAISESLAGAKNIQYF. For the CDR3, the DNA is TGTGCCATCAGTGAGTCTCTAGCGGGGGCCAAAAACATTCAGTACTTC.

The chain has TRBV5-6 and TRBJ1-2; D gene uncertain. The CDR3 length is 14 residues. Germline lookup yields CDR1 SGHDT and CDR2 YYEEEE. V was clipped by 0 bases and J by 1 base, with 7 bases between them. CDR3 amino acids: CASSLGQLNYGYTF. CDR3 nucleotide sequence: TGTGCCAGCAGCTTGGGACAACTTAACTATGGCTACACCTTC. The full variable domain, completed using reference TRBV5-6 and TRBJ1-2, is DAGVTQSPTHLIKTRGQQVTLRCSPKSGHDTVSWYQQALGQGPQFIFQYYEEEERQRGNFPDRFSGHQFPNYSSELNVNALLLGDSALYLCASSLGQLNYGYTFGSGTRLTVV.

This chain joins TRBV7-2 and TRBJ2-2, with TRBD1 matching over 7 bases. The CDR3 consists of 15 residues. The V gene end was trimmed by 5 bases and the J gene end by 7 bases; junction bases not matched to a gene: 10. Per germline, CDR1 SGHTA and CDR2 FQGNSA. This chain's CDR3 is CASSAYRGKIGELFF. The CDR3 DNA sequence: TGTGCCAGCAGCGCCTACAGGGGAAAGATCGGGGAGCTGTTTTTT. The full variable domain, rest sourced from reference TRBV7-2 and TRBJ2-2, is GAGVSQSPSNKVTEKGKDVELRCDPISGHTALYWYRQSLGQGLEFLIYFQGNSAPDKSGLPSDRFSAERTGGSVSTLTIQRTQQEDSAVYLCASSAYRGKIGELFFGEGSRLTVL.

The V gene is TRBV15, the J gene TRBJ2-3; possible D gene TRBD1, 5 bases. V was clipped by 6 bases and J by 1 base, with 14 bases between them. The CDR3 sequence is 15 residues long. CDR1 LNHNV and CDR2 YYDKDF come from the germline V gene (reference sequence). DNA of the CDR3: TGTGCCACCAGTAATTCAGGGATTCGCACAGATACGCAGTATTTT. It specifies CATSNSGIRTDTQYF.

The chain couples TRBV14 to TRBJ2-7, with D uncertain. This CDR3 spans 16 amino acids. Germline CDR1 is SGHDN and CDR2 is FVKESK. The germline V and J ends were trimmed by 4 bases and 2 bases, with 18 bases remaining between them. This chain's CDR3 is CASSPNPQNRPYEQYF. The CDR3 nucleotides are TGTGCCAGCAGCCCGAACCCGCAGAACAGACCCTACGAGCAGTACTTC.